This TCR beta chain was recovered during a study of T-cell memory formation after mild COVID-19 (dated by TCRdb to the early 2020s). Concerning the study at large: TCR sequence clusters from the two donors were found to be largely donor specific. In a couple of donors, T-cell clones that expanded and contracted after mild COVID-19 were followed by sequencing TCRalpha and TCRbeta repertoires longitudinally. Two young, previously healthy adult volunteers made up the cohort, one male and one female.

PBMCs were isolated by Ficoll-Paque density gradient centrifugation. For sequencing, an Illumina NovaSeq 6000 was employed. TCRalpha and TCRbeta cDNA libraries were built by 5'RACE with constant-segment primers, adding sample barcodes and unique molecular identifiers. Trizol reagent was used to extract RNA from every sample. Library amplification was performed in two PCR steps, and a second sample barcode and Illumina TruSeq adapters were introduced in the second step. Sequencing of libraries was performed on an Illumina NovaSeq with 2 x 150 bp paired-end reads. The study's own analysis went as follows. The reads were demultiplexed and collapsed into UMI-guided consensus sequences using migec v1.2.7. With mixcr v2.1.11, UMI consensuses were aligned to TRA and TRB V and J templates and assembled into clonotypes. Expanded or contracted clonotypes were those called significant by both edgeR and NoisET, with noise models trained on biological replicates. For edgeR calls, a false discovery rate-adjusted p below 0.01 and a log2 fold-change threshold of 1 were applied. PCA with hierarchical clustering of max-normalized trajectories of the 1000 most abundant clonotypes was used as exploratory dynamics analysis. Separately sequenced CD4+ and CD8+ repertoires were used to assign the CD4 or CD8 phenotype of responding clones. Clones were called with MiXCR by TCRdb after fastp trimmed the public reads at Q25, and only in-frame beta chains were retained. Every CDR3 protein is listed once, alongside the most common genes and DNA of its rows. TCRdb, rather than the study authors, made the V and J calls. The sample table holds around 150,000 distinct CDR3 sequences, of which roughly 15% were seen once. The top ten hold over 12% of the sample.

Study-wide conclusions, independent of this receptor: Some responding clones were found in pre-infection memory, which suggests that pre-existing cross-reactive memory T cells took part in the SARS-CoV-2 response. Contracting CD4+ clones were found mainly in CM and EM memory subsets, while CD8+ clones were enriched in EMRA. SARS-CoV-2 specificity was not confirmed for the second-wave clones peaking on day 37. Clones that contracted from day 15 to 85 showed balanced CD4/CD8 phenotypes, whereas a second wave of clones that expanded from day 15 to 37 leaned towards CD4+. The study included only a couple of mild cases, and larger cohorts that include severe cases with pre-infection samples were judged to be necessary.

On this clonotype itself: The antigen it recognizes is unknown. It has no much larger one-base neighbor in the sample; base qualities were not kept.

The germline V gene (reference sequence) sets CDR1 to GTSNPN and CDR2 to SVGIG. V is trimmed back by 2 bases and J by 4 bases, and the junction contains 7 bases that no gene match accounts for. From the cysteine through the phenylalanine, the CDR3 covers 15 amino acids. The read is trimmed to its CDR3 DNA, 45 bases read in frame from base 1. The clonotype originates from an adult woman who had mild COVID-19 (a few samples of this study predate the infection). The sample titles of this study are shuffled in the database, so cell type and time point are left out; the donor was told from shared clones. Here the chain combines TRBV30 and TRBJ1-5; TRBD1 matches 8 bases in the middle. Material for sequencing was PBMCs or a T cell subset sorted from them (not recorded which). The CDR3 protein is CAWSKTGTGNQPQHF. In nucleotides, the sequence is TGTGCCTGGAGTAAAACCGGGACAGGTAATCAGCCCCAGCATTTT. Where the CDR3 stops, the reference TRBV30 and TRBJ1-5 genes take over; the full variable domain is SQTIHQWPATLVQPVGSPLSLECTVEGTSNPNLYWYRQAAGRGLQLLFYSVGIGQISSEVPQNLSASRPQDRQFILSSKKLLLSDSGFYLCAWSKTGTGNQPQHFGDGTRLSIL.